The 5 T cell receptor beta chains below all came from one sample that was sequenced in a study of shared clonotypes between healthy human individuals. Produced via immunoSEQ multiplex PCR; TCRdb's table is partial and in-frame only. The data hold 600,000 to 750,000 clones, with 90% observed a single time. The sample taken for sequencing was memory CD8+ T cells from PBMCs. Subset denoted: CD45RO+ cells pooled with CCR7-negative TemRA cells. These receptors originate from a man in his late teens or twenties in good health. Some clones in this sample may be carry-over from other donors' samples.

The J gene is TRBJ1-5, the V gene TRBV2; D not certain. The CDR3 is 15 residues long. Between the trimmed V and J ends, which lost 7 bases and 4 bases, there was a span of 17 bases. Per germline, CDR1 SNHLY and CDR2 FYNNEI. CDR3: CASTGLLGFNQPQHF. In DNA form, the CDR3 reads TGTGCCAGCACCGGACTTCTTGGGTTTAATCAGCCCCAGCATTTT.

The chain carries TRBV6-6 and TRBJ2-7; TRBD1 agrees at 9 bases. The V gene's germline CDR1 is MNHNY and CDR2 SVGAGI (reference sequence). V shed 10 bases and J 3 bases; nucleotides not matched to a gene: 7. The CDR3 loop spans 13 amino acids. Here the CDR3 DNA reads TGTGCCATCCTCGGGGACAGGGACTACGAGCAGTACTTC. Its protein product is CAILGDRDYEQYF.

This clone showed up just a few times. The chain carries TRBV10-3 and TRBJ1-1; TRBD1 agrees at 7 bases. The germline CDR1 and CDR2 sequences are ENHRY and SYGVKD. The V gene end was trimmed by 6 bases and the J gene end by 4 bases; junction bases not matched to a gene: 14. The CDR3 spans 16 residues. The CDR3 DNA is TGTGCCATCAGCCTTGTTAAGGGGGCGGGTGGCACTGAAGCTTTCTTT. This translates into CAISLVKGAGGTEAFF.

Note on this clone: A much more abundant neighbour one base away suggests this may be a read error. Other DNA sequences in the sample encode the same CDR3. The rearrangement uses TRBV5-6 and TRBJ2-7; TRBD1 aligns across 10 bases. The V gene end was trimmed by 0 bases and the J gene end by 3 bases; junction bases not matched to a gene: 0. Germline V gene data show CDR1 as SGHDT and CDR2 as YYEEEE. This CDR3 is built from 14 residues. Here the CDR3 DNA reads TGTGCCAGCAGCTTGGGGGACAGGGGCTACGAGCAGTACTTC. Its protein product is CASSLGDRGYEQYF.

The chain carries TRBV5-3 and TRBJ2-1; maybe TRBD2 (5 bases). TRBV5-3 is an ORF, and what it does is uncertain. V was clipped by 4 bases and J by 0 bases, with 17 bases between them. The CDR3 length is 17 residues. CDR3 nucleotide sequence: TGTGCCAGAAGCGACGATGGAGCGGACCGCTCCTACAATGAGCAGTTCTTC. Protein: CARSDDGADRSYNEQFF.